This entry features one TCR beta chain sequence. It has no known antigen specificity. No quality values exist for individual bases; no much larger clone is one base distant. A patient counted as having stable Graves' hyperthyroidism if no progression to ophthalmopathy occurred over 18 months of follow-up. Hyperthyroidism patients were newly diagnosed, had a disease duration of under 2 months, and were aged 18 to 65 years. The study excluded patients with uncontrolled infections, other autoimmune diseases, pregnancy or lactation. Clinical symptoms, serum thyroxine and TRAb, thyroid ultrasound, and orbital computed tomography formed the basis for the diagnoses. Total RNA was extracted with Trizol reagent, and quality was checked on an Agilent 2100 Bioanalyzer. The source of the sample is a study of T cells in Graves' hyperthyroidism and ophthalmopathy (dated 2019 in TCRdb). In terms of the full investigation: A discovery cohort of around 98 patients, 43 with Graves' ophthalmopathy and about 58 with stable Graves' hyperthyroidism, was used to find distinguishing TCR V-J signatures. Thyroid tissue and blood T-cell repertoires from six Graves' hyperthyroidism patients were also compared in the study. The paper reports TCR Vbeta CDR3 sequencing of about 140 peripheral blood samples: around 45 ophthalmopathy, under 80 hyperthyroidism and around 17 progressor patients. An independent validation cohort of 18 to 20 hyperthyroidism patients and approximately 15 patients who later progressed to ophthalmopathy tested prospective prediction of ophthalmopathy. The 95 to 100 discovery patients were divided at random into training and test sets in a 7:3 ratio. Following sampling, methimazole starting at 30 mg daily was given to hyperthyroidism patients, and high-dose intravenous methylprednisolone was given to ophthalmopathy patients. The investigation overall reported the following: Blood samples also contained most of the expanded thyroid clonotypes (frequency above 0.001), which suggests that blood repertoires may reflect thyroid immune responses. Sample size was not statistically predetermined, and investigators were not blinded to group allocation. In validation, the model predicted progression to ophthalmopathy with 55% to 71% sensitivity and over 72% specificity, a median of 6.5 months before onset. Ophthalmopathy was separated from stable hyperthyroidism by a 13 V-J signature model, with approximately 90% sensitivity and approximately 84% specificity obtained in cross-validation and 80%/75% obtained in testing.

The TCR beta CDR3 regions were amplified from RNA transcripts. The TCR CDR3 was subjected to a first round of RT-PCR using the HTBI primer set and the Qiagen OneStep RT-PCR kit. A second multiplex PCR round built the libraries, followed by size selection and purification. Sequencing of the libraries was done on an Illumina HiSeq2000 using paired-end 100 bp reads. In the original analysis: SOAPnuke was used to process the raw data, with reads discarded if the reads contained adapters or uncalled bases, had a mean Phred below 15, or lacked an exact constant-primer or identifier match. High-quality paired reads were merged using COPE v1.2.5, and each unique nucleotide sequence was defined as a clonotype. MiTCR v1.1 was used to align clonotypes to the IMGT TRBV, TRBD and TRBJ reference segments. Only V-J combinations with frequency above 0.0001, covering 98% to 99.2% of repertoires, were analysed. The TCS score was defined as the ratio of F50 (clonal expansion) to E x V (chaos), calculated using BLOSUM62-based TCRdist between CDR3 peptides within each V-J. Welch's t-statistics and random forest reduced approximately 520 V-J features to 13, which were used in a naive Bayes classifier (R e1071). Using fastp trimming at Q25 and MiXCR clonotype assembly, TCRdb reanalyzed the public sequencing data and kept in-frame beta chains. Here each entry gathers all rows of one CDR3 protein and keeps the most common genes and DNA. The V and J calls follow TCRdb's processing rather than the paper's. This sample has 600,000 or so distinct CDR3 sequences in its table, and around 45% of those were observed once. 8.2% of the sample comes from the top ten.

V ends up 5 bases short and J 6 bases short, with an unmatched junction base count of 4. The CDR3 holds 14 amino acids from the cysteine to the phenylalanine. CDR3 DNA only is kept here, 42 bases in frame from base 1. CDR1 and CDR2 were assigned from the germline V gene as SGHVS and FNYEAQ. This receptor was taken from a woman younger than 30 with Graves' hyperthyroidism. Donor details come from another sample of the same person, matched by shared clones. The sequenced sample was peripheral blood or thyroid tissue (not recorded which). This chain joins TRBV7-6 to TRBJ2-7; 13 central bases correspond to TRBD2. The DNA sequence is given as TGTGCCAGCAGCCAACTAGCGGGAGGGACCGAGCAGTACTTC. The encoded protein is CASSQLAGGTEQYF. Outside the CDR3, residues come from the reference TRBV7-6 and TRBJ2-7 proteins, so the full variable domain is: GAGVSQSPRYKVTKRGQDVALRCDPISGHVSLYWYRQALGQGPEFLTYFNYEAQQDKSGLPNDRFSAERPEGSISTLTIQRTEQRDSAMYRCASSQLAGGTEQYFGPGTRLTVT.